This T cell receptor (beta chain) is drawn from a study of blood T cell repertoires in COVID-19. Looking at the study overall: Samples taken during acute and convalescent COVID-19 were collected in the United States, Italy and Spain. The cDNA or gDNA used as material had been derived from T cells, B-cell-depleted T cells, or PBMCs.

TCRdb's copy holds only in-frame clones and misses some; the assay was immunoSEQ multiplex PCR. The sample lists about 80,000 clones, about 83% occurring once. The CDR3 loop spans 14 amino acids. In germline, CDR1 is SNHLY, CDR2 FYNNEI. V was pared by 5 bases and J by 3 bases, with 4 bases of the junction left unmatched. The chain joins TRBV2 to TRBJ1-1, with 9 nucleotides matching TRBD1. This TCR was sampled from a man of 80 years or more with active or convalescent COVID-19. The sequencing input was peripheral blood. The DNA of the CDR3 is TGTGCCAGCAGTACCCGGGACAGGGACACTGAAGCTTTCTTT. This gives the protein CASSTRDRDTEAFF.